This TCR beta chain was captured in a study of shared clonotypes between healthy human individuals. The repertoire was sequenced with immunoSEQ multiplex PCR; TCRdb's copy has only in-frame clones and lacks some. The table has around 2.1 million clones, 90% to 96% seen once. The sequenced sample was naive CD4+ T cells sorted from blood. The subset was: CD45RA+ positively selected. This clonotype was obtained from a man aged 18 to 30 in good health.

This CDR3 is CASRADRIGDLHF. DNA of the CDR3: TGTGCCAGCAGAGCCGACAGGATCGGTGACCTCCACTTT. The genes are TRBV6-5 and TRBJ1-6; TRBD1 might be the D (6 bases). CDR1 and CDR2 (germline): MNHEY, SVGAGI. This CDR3 comprises 13 residues. Trimming took 6 bases from V and 15 from J, leaving 18 bases between them.